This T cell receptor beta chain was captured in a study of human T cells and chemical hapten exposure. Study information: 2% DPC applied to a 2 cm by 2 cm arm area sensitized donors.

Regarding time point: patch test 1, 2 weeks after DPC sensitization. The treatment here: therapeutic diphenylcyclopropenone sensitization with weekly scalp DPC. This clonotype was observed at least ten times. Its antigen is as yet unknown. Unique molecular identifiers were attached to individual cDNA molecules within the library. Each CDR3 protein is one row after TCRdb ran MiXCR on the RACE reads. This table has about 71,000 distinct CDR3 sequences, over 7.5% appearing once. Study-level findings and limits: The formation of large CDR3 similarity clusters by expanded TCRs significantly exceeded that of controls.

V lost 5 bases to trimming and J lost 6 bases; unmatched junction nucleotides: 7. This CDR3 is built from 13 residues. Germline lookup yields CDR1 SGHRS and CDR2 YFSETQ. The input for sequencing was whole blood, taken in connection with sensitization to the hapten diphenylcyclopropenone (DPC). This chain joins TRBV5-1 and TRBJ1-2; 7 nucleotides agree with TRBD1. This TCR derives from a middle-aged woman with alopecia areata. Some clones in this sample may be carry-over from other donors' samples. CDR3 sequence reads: CASSFRQGDGYTF. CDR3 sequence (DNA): TGCGCCAGCAGTTTCCGACAGGGCGATGGCTACACCTTC.